These 14 T cell receptor beta chains were sequenced from one sample in a study of CD8+CD57+ T cells in acquired aplastic anemia. Template material for TCR beta VDJ and CDR3 profiling consisted of genomic DNA. Via MiXCR, TCRdb re-called the reads, giving one row per CDR3 protein. The repertoire holds roughly 500,000 distinct CDR3 sequences, with roughly a third as singletons. The patients chosen for sequencing had shown expansion of CD8+CD57+ cells (detected by flow cytometry). Sequenced material: sorted CD4+, CD8+, or CD8+CD57+ T cells (not recorded which) from PBMCs. The receptors shown here come from a human donor with aplastic anemia.

Remarks on this clonotype: The junction does not match germline at one end; this may be a read error. The chain employs TRBV7-8 and TRBJ2-7, with D uncertain. From germline, CDR1 is SGHVS and CDR2 FQNEAQ. The CDR3 loop spans 13 amino acids. The CDR3 here is CANSPTRIYEQYF. The CDR3 DNA reads TGTGCCAACAGCCCCACCCGGATATACGAGCAGTACTTC.

This clonotype was observed at least ten times. V and J are TRBV2 and TRBJ2-7; 13 nucleotides line up with TRBD2. Germline CDR1 reads SNHLY; CDR2 reads FYNNEI. The CDR3 sequence is 15 residues long. V trimming: 6 bases; J trimming: 3 bases; junction bases outside the gene matches: 5. The CDR3 is CASRTGLAGVYEQYF. The DNA of the CDR3 is TGTGCCAGCAGGACCGGACTAGCGGGGGTCTACGAGCAGTACTTC.

This clonotype was observed a single time. The genes are TRBV19 and TRBJ2-7; D is possibly TRBD2 (6 bases). CDR3 length: 16 residues. The germline gives CDR1 LNHDA, CDR2 SQIVND (reference sequence). Deletions cut 5 bases from V and 0 bases from J, with 17 bases between. CDR3 region: CASSPKRRGASYEQYF. CDR3 nucleotides: TGTGCCAGTAGTCCGAAGCGGAGGGGCGCCTCCTACGAGCAGTACTTC. Variable domain in full (rest from reference TRBV19 and TRBJ2-7): DGGITQSPKYLFRKEGQNVTLSCEQNLNHDAMYWYRQDPGQGLRLIYYSQIVNDFQKGDIAEGYSVSREKKESFPLTVTSAQKNPTAFYLCASSPKRRGASYEQYFGPGTRLTVT.

Notes on this clonotype: This could be a read error, since a much larger clone is one nucleotide away. V usage is TRBV7-2 and J usage is TRBJ1-5, with 7 bases matching TRBD1. The CDR3 length is 12 residues. J was trimmed by 5 bases and V by 5 bases; bases with no gene match: 0. Germline CDR1 reads SGHTA; CDR2 reads FQGNSA. CDR3 DNA: TGTGCCAGCAGCACAGGGGATCAGCCCCAGCATTTT. Translating gives CASSTGDQPQHF.

This clonotype was picked up a small number of times. The chain employs TRBV12-3 or TRBV12-4 and TRBJ2-3; TRBD2 aligns across 7 bases. This CDR3 has 14 amino acids. J was trimmed by 1 base and V by 8 bases; bases with no gene match: 6. The CDR3 nucleotides are TGTGCCAGCTTGGGCGGGAGCCGCACAGATACGCAGTATTTT. Amino acid sequence: CASLGGSRTDTQYF.

This clonotype occurred a few times. The V gene is TRBV7-3, the J gene TRBJ2-3; 11 nucleotides agree with TRBD2. Per germline, CDR1 SGHTA and CDR2 FQGTGA. The CDR3 runs 17 residues. J was trimmed by 7 bases and V by 1 base; bases with no gene match: 10. CDR3 protein: CASSLIGSGGAPNTQYF. CDR3 DNA: TGTGCCAGCAGCTTAATTGGTAGCGGGGGGGCTCCAAATACGCAGTATTTT.

Remarks on this clonotype: The missing conserved phenylalanine or tryptophan at the end of this CDR3 makes a read error likely. This chain links TRBV2 with TRBJ1-2, with D possibly TRBD1 on 6 matching bases. The CDR3 totals 13 residues. Germline-derived CDR1 and CDR2 are SNHLY and FYNNEI. The CDR3 sequence is CAGSSLGTLGYTL. The CDR3 DNA is TGTGCCGGCAGCTCCCTTGGGACATTAGGCTACACCCTC.

On this clonotype itself: This sequence may be a read error, since a much larger clone differs from it by one base. The chain carries TRBV2 and TRBJ1-2; 7 bases fit TRBD1. The CDR3 is 12 residues long. From germline, CDR1 is SNHLY and CDR2 FYNNEI. V lost 6 bases to trimming and J lost 4 bases; unmatched junction nucleotides: 2. The CDR3 sequence is CASRDRSYGYTF. The CDR3 DNA follows: TGTGCCAGCAGGGACAGGTCCTATGGCTACACCTTC.

In this sample, this clonotype turned up many times. The gene calls are TRBV5-1 and TRBJ1-5, with 10 positions matching TRBD1. The CDR3 length is 16 residues. The V gene end was trimmed by 4 bases and the J gene end by 2 bases; junction bases not matched to a gene: 6. Looked up from germline, CDR1 is SGHRS and CDR2 is YFSETQ. CDR3 region: CASSGQGTGGNQPQHF. Written as DNA, the CDR3 is TGCGCCAGCAGCGGGCAAGGGACAGGGGGCAATCAGCCCCAGCATTTT.

The chain uses TRBV7-9 and TRBJ1-2, with D perhaps TRBD1 (6 bases). The CDR3 runs to 12 residues. The germline V gene encodes CDR1 SEHNR and CDR2 FQNEAQ (reference sequence). V lost 5 bases and J lost 8, with 12 bases in between. The CDR3: CASSPEGGGYTF. The DNA for the CDR3 is TGTGCCAGCAGCCCAGAGGGGGGAGGCTACACCTTC.

This clonotype has only a few counts. The CDR3 here is CASSLRRTSHPDTQYF. CDR3 sequence (DNA): TGTGCCAGCAGCCTAAGGAGGACTAGTCATCCAGATACGCAGTATTTT. V usage is TRBV4-2 and J usage is TRBJ2-3, with 7 bases aligning to TRBD2. The V gene end was trimmed by 4 bases and the J gene end by 4 bases; junction bases not matched to a gene: 11. Germline V CDR1 and CDR2: LGHNA, YNFKEQ. This CDR3 spans 16 amino acids.

This clonotype was detected ten times or more. V usage is TRBV10-3 and J usage is TRBJ2-2; 7 nucleotides line up with TRBD2. J gave up 3 bases and V 0 bases, and 1 base lay outside the gene matches. This CDR3 comprises 15 residues. Germline V CDR1 and CDR2: ENHRY, SYGVKD. CDR3 bases: TGTGCCATCAGTGAGTCGGGGGGGGACACCGGGGAGCTGTTTTTT. Protein product: CAISESGGDTGELFF.

V gene TRBV9 combines with J gene TRBJ1-2, with TRBD1 as a possible D gene (6 bases). Germline lookup yields CDR1 SGDLS and CDR2 YYNGEE. The CDR3 has 15 amino acids. Trimming stripped 5 bases from V and 1 base from J, with 15 bases between. CDR3 DNA sequence: TGTGCCAGCAGTCCAGGGACATCGTTTAACTATGGCTACACCTTC. It specifies CASSPGTSFNYGYTF.

The J gene is TRBJ1-1, the V gene TRBV20-1; D call uncertain. Germline loops: CDR1 DFQATT, CDR2 SNEGSKA (reference sequence). This CDR3 has 12 amino acids. V dropped 0 bases and J dropped 2 bases, with 4 bases sitting between them. CDR3 protein: CSARDRNTEAFF. For the CDR3, the DNA is TGCAGTGCTAGAGATCGCAACACTGAAGCTTTCTTT.